The rows below give T cell receptor beta chains drawn from one sample of a study of T cells and Merkel cell carcinoma outcomes. Measured with immunoSEQ multiplex PCR; TCRdb has only the in-frame clones, and not every one. The table records fewer than 20,000 clones, around 87% of them present only once. Sequenced input: tumor tissue from Merkel cell carcinoma. Receptors were obtained from a human donor with Merkel cell carcinoma. Both conserved end residues are part of each CDR3. A D gene is named only where the DNA matches it firmly. Expanded clones are given a class, and other clones once, few, many or no size at all.

D gene	V gene	clone size	J gene	CDR3 DNA	CDR3 protein
TRBD1	TRBV4-1	.	TRBJ1-2	TGCGCCAGCAGCACCCAACAGGGGGCAGGCTATGGCTACACCTTC	CASSTQQGAGYGYTF
.	TRBV12-1	.	TRBJ2-3	TGTGCCAGCAGCTCGGACAGCAGCACAGATACGCAGTATTTT	CASSSDSSTDTQYF
.	TRBV15	.	TRBJ2-7	TGTGCCACCAGCAGGGGGCAGGGGACGTACTTC	CATSRGQGTYF
.	TRBV9	.	TRBJ1-2	TGTGCCAGCAGCGTATCGACCTATTTGGATGGCTACACCTTC	CASSVSTYLDGYTF
.	TRBV23-1	.	TRBJ1-5	TGCGCCAGCAGCTCCCCCGACAATCAGCCCCAGCATTTT	CASSSPDNQPQHF
.	TRBV7-8	once	TRBJ1-6	TGTGCCAGCAGCTCCGGGACGGCTAATTCACCCCTCCACTTT	CASSSGTANSPLHF
.	TRBV7-3	.	TRBJ2-3	TGTGCCAGCAGCTTTGGCGGCGTAGTTTCAGATACGCAGTATTTT	CASSFGGVVSDTQYF
TRBD1	TRBV9	once	TRBJ1-5	TGTGCCAGCAGCCCCGGGACAGGGGCTTTTCGAAATCAGCCCCAGCATTTT	CASSPGTGAFRNQPQHF
.	TRBV19	.	TRBJ1-1	TGTGCCAGTAGTATCGCTGCGACTGAGGGCACTGAAGCTTTCTTT	CASSIAATEGTEAFF
TRBD1	TRBV7-9	once	TRBJ2-7	TGTGCCAGCAGCGCTCAGGACAGGAGCGAGCAGTACTTC	CASSAQDRSEQYF
TRBD1	TRBV13	.	TRBJ1-3	TGTGCCAGCAGGGGACAGGAGCTCTCTGGAAACACCATATATTTT	CASRGQELSGNTIYF
TRBD1	TRBV6-6	.	TRBJ1-5	TGTGCCAGTGCGGACAGGGGGCCCTATAGCAATCAGCCCCAGCATTTT	CASADRGPYSNQPQHF
TRBD1	TRBV6-6	once	TRBJ1-5	TGTGCCAGCAGTGGAGGGGGCTCTCTTAGCAATCAGCCCCAGCATTTT	CASSGGGSLSNQPQHF
.	TRBV30	large	TRBJ1-1	TGTGCCTGGAGTCCCCCTTCTTGGAACACTGAAGCTTTCTTT	CAWSPPSWNTEAFF
.	TRBV18	.	TRBJ2-3	TGTGCCAGCTCACCTCCTAGCGGCACAGATACGCAGTATTTT	CASSPPSGTDTQYF
TRBD2	TRBV7-8	.	TRBJ2-1	TGTGCCAGCAGCTTTTTAGCGGGAGGGCCGTACAATGAGCAGTTCTTC	CASSFLAGGPYNEQFF
TRBD1	TRBV18	.	TRBJ1-3	TGTGCCAGCTCACGGGACAGGGATTTTGGAAACACCATATATTTT	CASSRDRDFGNTIYF
.	TRBV18	few	TRBJ1-1	TGTGCCAGCTCACCACCGAGGCGGGAGATGAACACTGAAGCTTTCTTT	CASSPPRREMNTEAFF
.	TRBV18	.	TRBJ2-3	TGTGCCAGCTCAGGCGCTAGCGTCTCAGATACGCAGTATTTT	CASSGASVSDTQYF
.	TRBV10-3	.	TRBJ2-2	TGTGCCATCAGTGAGTCGGGGGACATCCGAACCGGGGAGCTGTTTTTT	CAISESGDIRTGELFF
.	TRBV23-1	medium-sized	TRBJ2-2	TGCGCCAGCGGACACACCGGGGAGCTGTTTTTT	CASGHTGELFF
.	TRBV9	.	TRBJ2-5	TGTGCCAGCAGCGGCTCAGTAGCCCCCAGAGAGACCCAGTACTTC	CASSGSVAPRETQYF
TRBD1	TRBV7-9	.	TRBJ2-5	TGTGCCAGCAGCTCAACAGGGGGCAGCCTGGGGGAGACCCAGTACTTC	CASSSTGGSLGETQYF
TRBD1	TRBV27	.	TRBJ2-6	TGTGCCAGCAGGGATACAGGGGAGAGGGCCAACGTCCTGACTTTC	CASRDTGERANVLTF
.	TRBV5-4	.	TRBJ2-1	TGTGCCAGCACCAGAACCGGAAGGTCCTACAATGAGCAGTTCTTC	CASTRTGRSYNEQFF
.	TRBV11-3	.	TRBJ1-1	TGTGCCAGCACCCGAACTCCTAGGAGAGGGGGACCTGAAGCTTTCTTT	CASTRTPRRGGPEAFF
TRBD1	TRBV19	.	TRBJ2-3	TGTGCCAGTAGTGATTTGACAGGGCTAGATACGCAGTATTTT	CASSDLTGLDTQYF
.	TRBV19	few	TRBJ1-6	TGTGCCAGTAGTATAGGTGGCATTAAGAATTCACCCCTCCACTTT	CASSIGGIKNSPLHF
.	TRBV13	.	TRBJ1-1	TGTGCCAGCGGGGGGAACACTGAAGCTTTCTTT	CASGGNTEAFF
.	TRBV2	.	TRBJ1-2	TGTGCCAGCAGTGAAATAACAGAAACGAACTATGGCTACACCTTC	CASSEITETNYGYTF
TRBD1	TRBV18	.	TRBJ2-7	TGTGCCAGCTCACCCGGATCGCAGGGGGACGAGCAGTACTTC	CASSPGSQGDEQYF
.	TRBV19	.	TRBJ2-3	TGTGCCAGTACTATAGGGGGGACTGCTACTCGAAATACGCAGTATTTT	CASTIGGTATRNTQYF
.	TRBV7-2	.	TRBJ2-7	TGTGCCAGCAGCATCAACAGGGACTATGAGCAGTACTTC	CASSINRDYEQYF
TRBD2	TRBV27	.	TRBJ2-2	TGTGCCAGCAACTTGAGCGGGGGGGCCCTCCCCGGGGAGCTGTTTTTT	CASNLSGGALPGELFF
.	TRBV7-9	.	TRBJ2-5	TGTGCCAGCAGCTTAGACGGCAGCCCGGGGACCCAGTACTTC	CASSLDGSPGTQYF
TRBD1	TRBV19	.	TRBJ1-3	TGTGCCAGTAGCCCGGGGACAGCCTCTGGAAACACCATATATTTT	CASSPGTASGNTIYF
.	TRBV7-2	once	TRBJ2-3	TGTGCCAGCAGCTTAATGGGAAAGGGGGATACGCAGTATTTT	CASSLMGKGDTQYF
.	TRBV11-2	.	TRBJ1-1	TGTGCCAGCAGTCAGAGGAACACTGAAGCTTTCTTT	CASSQRNTEAFF
TRBD1	TRBV18	.	TRBJ1-3	TGTGCCAGCTCACTAGGGACAGCTGGAAATACCATATATTTT	CASSLGTAGNTIYF
TRBD1	TRBV5-1	.	TRBJ2-7	TGCGCCAGCAGCTTGTTAACAGGGGCCTACGAGCAGTACTTC	CASSLLTGAYEQYF
TRBD1	TRBV15	.	TRBJ2-4	TGTGCCACCAGCAGAGGGGACAGTAACATTCAGTACTTC	CATSRGDSNIQYF
TRBD1	TRBV28	.	TRBJ1-4	TGTGCCAGCAGTTCCGGGACAGAGAATGAAAAACTGTTTTTT	CASSSGTENEKLFF
.	TRBV6-5	.	TRBJ2-3	TGTGCCAGCAGGGATCCGGGCTCCCCAGCGGATACGCAGTATTTT	CASRDPGSPADTQYF
.	TRBV7-3	.	TRBJ1-1	TGTGCCAGCAGCCCTGGGGGGGGCACTGAAGCTTTCTTT	CASSPGGGTEAFF
.	TRBV5-4	.	TRBJ2-7	TGTGCCAGCAGCTTGGCTTGGGGCTACGAGCAGTACTTC	CASSLAWGYEQYF
.	TRBV7-9	.	TRBJ1-6	TGTGCCAGCAGCTTAGCGACTTGGGGCCGCTATAATTCACCCCTCCACTTT	CASSLATWGRYNSPLHF
.	TRBV27	.	TRBJ2-5	TGTGCCAGCGGACTCGCTGGGGTACGAGAGACCCAGTACTTC	CASGLAGVRETQYF
.	TRBV6-1	.	TRBJ2-3	TGTGCCAGCAGTGAATCCCCAGCTAGCTTGAATACGCAGTATTTT	CASSESPASLNTQYF
TRBD1	TRBV6-6	.	TRBJ2-7	TGTGCCAGCAGTTACTGGACAGGGGAAGGCTACGAGCAGTACTTC	CASSYWTGEGYEQYF
TRBD1	TRBV7-3	.	TRBJ1-1	TGTGCCAGCAGCACCACAGGGGTAACTGAAGCTTTCTTT	CASSTTGVTEAFF
.	TRBV11-1	once	TRBJ2-3	TGTGCCAGCAGCTTAGCGCAGATCAGACCAGATACGCAGTATTTT	CASSLAQIRPDTQYF
.	TRBV2	.	TRBJ2-2	TGTGCCAGCAGTGAAGTAGCCGGGGAGCTGTTTTTT	CASSEVAGELFF
TRBD2	TRBV9	.	TRBJ2-2	TGTGCCAGCAGCACCGGACTAGCGGGGGGAGCCGGGGAGCTGTTTTTT	CASSTGLAGGAGELFF